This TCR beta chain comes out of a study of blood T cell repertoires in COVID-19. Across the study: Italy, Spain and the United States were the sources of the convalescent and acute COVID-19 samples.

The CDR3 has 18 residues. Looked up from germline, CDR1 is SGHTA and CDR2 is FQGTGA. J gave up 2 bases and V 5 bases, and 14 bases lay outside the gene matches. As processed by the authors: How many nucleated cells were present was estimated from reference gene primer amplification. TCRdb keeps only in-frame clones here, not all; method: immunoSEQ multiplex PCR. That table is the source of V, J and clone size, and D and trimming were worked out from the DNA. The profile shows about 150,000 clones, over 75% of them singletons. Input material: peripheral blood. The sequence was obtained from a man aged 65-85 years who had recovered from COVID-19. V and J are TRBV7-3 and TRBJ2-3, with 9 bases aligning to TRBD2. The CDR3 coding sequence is TGTGCCAGCAGCCCGCTCGGAGCGGGAGGCGGGCACACAGATACGCAGTATTTT. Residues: CASSPLGAGGGHTDTQYF.